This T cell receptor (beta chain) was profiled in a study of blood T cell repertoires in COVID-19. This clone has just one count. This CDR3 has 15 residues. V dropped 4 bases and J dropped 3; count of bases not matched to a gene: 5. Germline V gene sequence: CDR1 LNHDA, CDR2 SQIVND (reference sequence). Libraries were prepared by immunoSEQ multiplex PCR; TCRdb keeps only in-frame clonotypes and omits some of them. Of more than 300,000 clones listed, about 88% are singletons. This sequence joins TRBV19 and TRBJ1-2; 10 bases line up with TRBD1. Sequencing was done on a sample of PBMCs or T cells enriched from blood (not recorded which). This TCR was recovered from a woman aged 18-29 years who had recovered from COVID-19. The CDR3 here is CASSTPGTGDYGYTF. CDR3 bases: TGTGCCAGTAGTACTCCCGGGACAGGGGACTATGGCTACACCTTC.